This TCR beta chain was documented in a study of control samples from healthy donors and cancer patients. The junction had 2 bases not matched to a gene; V was cut back by 5 bases and J by 1 base. Germline CDR1 reads ENHRY; CDR2 reads SYGVKD. The CDR3 runs 15 residues. Sequencing used immunoSEQ multiplex PCR; TCRdb keeps in-frame clones, though not all of them. The sample contains just under 150,000 clones, about 90% of which appear only once. The rearrangement uses TRBV10-3 and TRBJ2-2, with 9 bases aligning to TRBD1. The receptor's source is a man aged 25 to 45 in good health. The sample taken for sequencing was blood. CDR3 sequence reads: CAISPGQGNTGELFF. The CDR3 bases are TGTGCCATCAGTCCGGGACAGGGGAACACCGGGGAGCTGTTTTTT.